Described below is a single T cell receptor (beta chain) sequence and its context. No antigen is known for it. 13 Jbeta primers and 60 Vbeta primers were used for the PCR. Libraries were prepared by immunoSEQ multiplex PCR; TCRdb keeps only in-frame clonotypes and omits some of them. Here the sample spans about 110,000 clones, 82% being singletons. CDR1 is KGHSH, CDR2 LQKENI, per germline. V was pared by 2 bases and J by 4 bases, with 6 bases between. This CDR3 contains 14 residues. This record belongs to a study of cytomegalovirus exposure and HLA in healthy donors. Overall study findings and caveats: It is likely that the observed cluster of highly shared sequence variants was a sequencing artifact. Several of the most significant clusters were apparently associated with common viral pathogens in a later analysis. Data from an earlier analysis indicated that most TCR beta V segments were productive either about 87% or about 30% of the time.

The origin of this receptor is a man aged 25 to 45 in good health and CMV-seropositive. Sequenced input: PBMCs. The chain couples TRBV18 to TRBJ2-6; D is undetermined. CDR3: CASSPLAGANVLTF. The CDR3, as DNA: TGTGCCAGCTCACCATTGGCCGGGGCCAACGTCCTGACTTTC.